Listed below are T cell receptor beta chains from one sample, sequenced in a study of regulatory T cells in long-lasting Graves disease. TCRdb used MiXCR to reprocess the multiplex PCR reads, holding one entry per CDR3 protein. The table lists over 500,000 distinct CDR3 sequences, 15% to 20% of them singletons. In addition, the sample was reused for a study of T cells in Graves' hyperthyroidism and ophthalmopathy.

The sample in question was peripheral blood mononuclear cells (PBMCs), obtained at new diagnosis, from a patient treated with antithyroid drugs. These receptor sequences come from a man between 18 and 29 years old with Graves disease. CDR3s include the opening cysteine and the closing phenylalanine or tryptophan. Each record gives: clone size, V gene, J gene, CDR3 length, D gene, CDR3 protein, CDR3 DNA. D genes are given only for firm matches. Only some rows state a clone size, as once, few, many or a class for expanded clones.

clone size: few; V gene: TRBV28; J gene: TRBJ1-2; CDR3 length: 15; D gene: TRBD1; CDR3 protein: CASSRRGQGYYGYTF; CDR3 DNA: TGTGCCAGCAGCCGGCGGGGACAGGGGTACTATGGCTACACCTTC
clone size: many; V gene: TRBV28; J gene: TRBJ2-3; CDR3 length: 15; D gene: .; CDR3 protein: CASSLPPTGENTQYF; CDR3 DNA: TGTGCCAGCAGTTTACCCCCTACCGGGGAGAACACGCAGTATTTT
clone size: many; V gene: TRBV29-1; J gene: TRBJ2-1; CDR3 length: 13; D gene: .; CDR3 protein: CSVVPGMGNEQFF; CDR3 DNA: TGCAGCGTTGTGCCAGGGATGGGCAATGAGCAGTTCTTC
clone size: few; V gene: TRBV19; J gene: TRBJ1-1; CDR3 length: 15; D gene: .; CDR3 protein: CASSSSPWENTEAFF; CDR3 DNA: TGTGCCAGTAGTTCTAGTCCCTGGGAGAACACTGAAGCTTTCTTT
clone size: many; V gene: TRBV11-2; J gene: TRBJ2-1; CDR3 length: 16; D gene: TRBD1; CDR3 protein: CASSLRGDSSYNEQFF; CDR3 DNA: TGTGCCAGCAGCCTTCGTGGGGACAGTTCCTACAATGAGCAGTTCTTC
clone size: many; V gene: TRBV11-2; J gene: TRBJ2-1; CDR3 length: 15; D gene: .; CDR3 protein: CASSLGPQGDNEQFF; CDR3 DNA: TGTGCCAGCAGCTTAGGGCCCCAGGGAGACAATGAGCAGTTCTTC
clone size: few; V gene: TRBV6-1; J gene: TRBJ2-7; CDR3 length: 17; D gene: TRBD2; CDR3 protein: CASRRGVQAGASYEQYF; CDR3 DNA: TGTGCCAGCAGAAGAGGGGTACAAGCGGGAGCCTCCTACGAGCAGTACTTC
clone size: .; V gene: TRBV20-1; J gene: TRBJ2-3; CDR3 length: 16; D gene: TRBD2; CDR3 protein: CSASVVAGDVRDTQYF; CDR3 DNA: TGCAGTGCTAGTGTGGTAGCGGGAGATGTTAGGGATACGCAGTATTTT
clone size: many; V gene: TRBV28; J gene: TRBJ1-5; CDR3 length: 15; D gene: .; CDR3 protein: CASWPQGRSNQPQHF; CDR3 DNA: TGTGCCAGCTGGCCCCAGGGGAGGAGCAATCAGCCCCAGCATTTT
clone size: few; V gene: TRBV7-9; J gene: TRBJ2-3; CDR3 length: 16; D gene: .; CDR3 protein: CASSHPLGDPMYTQYF; CDR3 DNA: TGTGCCAGCAGCCACCCCTTAGGGGACCCGATGTATACGCAGTATTTT
clone size: many; V gene: TRBV2; J gene: TRBJ2-7; CDR3 length: 14; D gene: TRBD1; CDR3 protein: CASQTGLYPYEQYF; CDR3 DNA: TGTGCCAGCCAGACAGGGTTATACCCCTACGAGCAGTACTTC
clone size: many; V gene: TRBV20-1; J gene: TRBJ1-2; CDR3 length: 12; D gene: TRBD1; CDR3 protein: CSARRQGYGYTF; CDR3 DNA: TGCAGTGCTAGAAGACAGGGGTATGGCTACACCTTC
clone size: many; V gene: TRBV27; J gene: TRBJ2-3; CDR3 length: 17; D gene: TRBD1; CDR3 protein: CASSLLGQGKRTDTQYF; CDR3 DNA: TGTGCCAGCAGTTTATTGGGACAGGGGAAAAGGACAGATACGCAGTATTTT
clone size: .; V gene: TRBV29-1; J gene: TRBJ1-5; CDR3 length: 14; D gene: TRBD1; CDR3 protein: CSVAGQDSNQPQHF; CDR3 DNA: TGCAGCGTTGCGGGACAGGATAGCAATCAGCCCCAGCATTTT
clone size: many; V gene: TRBV7-3; J gene: TRBJ2-3; CDR3 length: 15; D gene: .; CDR3 protein: CASSLKADSTDTQYF; CDR3 DNA: TGTGCCAGCAGCTTAAAGGCCGACAGCACAGATACGCAGTATTTT
clone size: few; V gene: TRBV20-1; J gene: TRBJ2-4; CDR3 length: 14; D gene: TRBD2; CDR3 protein: CSAIHGRNTNIQYF; CDR3 DNA: TGCAGTGCTATCCACGGGAGGAACACGAACATTCAGTACTTC
clone size: many; V gene: TRBV7-3; J gene: TRBJ2-1; CDR3 length: 19; D gene: TRBD2; CDR3 protein: CASSLRGEASGVRNNEQFF; CDR3 DNA: TGTGCCAGCAGCTTAAGGGGGGAGGCTAGCGGGGTAAGAAACAATGAGCAGTTCTTC
clone size: few; V gene: TRBV7-9; J gene: TRBJ1-2; CDR3 length: 14; D gene: .; CDR3 protein: CASSPVGGADGYTF; CDR3 DNA: TGTGCCAGCAGCCCCGTGGGGGGAGCAGATGGCTACACCTTC
clone size: many; V gene: TRBV19; J gene: TRBJ1-1; CDR3 length: 17; D gene: .; CDR3 protein: CASSRPGRSSGGTEAFF; CDR3 DNA: TGTGCCAGTAGCAGACCGGGACGGTCCTCCGGGGGCACTGAAGCTTTCTTT
clone size: .; V gene: TRBV29-1; J gene: TRBJ2-1; CDR3 length: 17; D gene: TRBD2; CDR3 protein: CSVWGSSGSPTYNEQFF; CDR3 DNA: TGCAGCGTATGGGGGAGTAGCGGGAGCCCTACCTACAATGAGCAGTTCTTC
clone size: .; V gene: TRBV3-1; J gene: TRBJ2-2; CDR3 length: 19; D gene: TRBD2; CDR3 protein: CASSQEQLAGGENTGELFF; CDR3 DNA: TGTGCCAGCAGCCAGGAACAACTAGCGGGAGGAGAGAACACCGGGGAGCTGTTTTTT
clone size: many; V gene: TRBV28; J gene: TRBJ1-2; CDR3 length: 13; D gene: TRBD1; CDR3 protein: CASIDQGDYGYTF; CDR3 DNA: TGTGCCAGCATCGATCAGGGGGACTATGGCTACACCTTC
clone size: .; V gene: TRBV30; J gene: TRBJ2-7; CDR3 length: 15; D gene: .; CDR3 protein: CAWSPKGNAGYEQYF; CDR3 DNA: TGTGCCTGGAGTCCAAAAGGTAACGCGGGTTACGAGCAGTACTTC